A single sample is the source of the 25 T cell receptor beta chains below, sequenced in a study of T cell responses to AZD1222 COVID-19 vaccine. Generated by immunoSEQ multiplex PCR, the TCRdb table keeps only in-frame clones and is missing some. The sample yields about 160,000 clones, roughly 94% seen once. The source was peripheral blood, collected on day 0 of MenACWY control vaccination. Receptor source: an adult in good health.

V is TRBV7-6 and J is TRBJ1-6, with 7 bases fitting TRBD1. V trimming: 5 bases; J trimming: 9 bases; junction bases outside the gene matches: 16. In germline, CDR1 is SGHVS, CDR2 FNYEAQ. The CDR3 is made up of 17 amino acids. CDR3 sequence: CASSPVTGTSALSPLHF. In DNA, the CDR3 is TGTGCCAGCAGCCCGGTGACAGGGACGTCCGCTCTTTCACCCCTCCACTTT. Combining the CDR3 with reference TRBV7-6 and TRBJ1-6 gives the whole variable domain GAGVSQSPRYKVTKRGQDVALRCDPISGHVSLYWYRQALGQGPEFLTYFNYEAQQDKSGLPNDRFSAERPEGSISTLTIQRTEQRDSAMYRCASSPVTGTSALSPLHFGNGTRLTVT.

The chain carries TRBV4-1 and TRBJ1-6, with no clear D. V was pared by 0 bases and J by 7 bases, with 10 bases between. This CDR3 comprises 15 residues. Germline loops: CDR1 MGHRA, CDR2 YSYEKL. The CDR3 bases are TGCGCCAGCAGCCAAGAATGGACGGCAAATTCACCCCTCCACTTT. Encoded protein: CASSQEWTANSPLHF.

V is TRBV6-5 and J is TRBJ1-5; 10 nucleotides agree with TRBD1. The J segment lost 4 bases and the V segment lost 6 bases, leaving 6 bases of the junction unmatched. The length of the CDR3 is 15 residues. CDR1 is MNHEY and CDR2 is SVGAGI in the germline V gene. CDR3 loop: CASRGTGVRNQPQHF. CDR3 in DNA: TGTGCCAGCAGGGGGACAGGGGTGAGAAATCAGCCCCAGCATTTT.

The chain recombines TRBV28 with TRBJ2-7; TRBD1 might be the D (6 bases). This CDR3 has 16 amino acids. Trimming left V 9 bases short and J 2 bases short, with 23 bases between. Germline CDR1 MDHEN, CDR2 SYDVKM. CDR3 coding DNA: TGTGCCAGTACCGACCTCCGGGACATCGAGACCTACGAGCAGTACTTC. Translated: CASTDLRDIETYEQYF.

The V gene is TRBV7-2, the J gene TRBJ2-2, with TRBD2 matching 9 bases. Unmatched junction bases numbered 8, after V lost 4 bases and J lost 5 bases. This CDR3 region has 16 residues. The germline V gene encodes CDR1 SGHTA and CDR2 FQGNSA. Written as DNA, the CDR3 is TGTGCCAGCAGCTCCTTAGCGGGAGTATTGACCGGGGAGCTGTTTTTT. Its translation is CASSSLAGVLTGELFF.

This chain connects TRBV5-1 to TRBJ2-1; D is unclear. The CDR3 is 16 residues long. Trimming stripped 0 bases from V and 0 bases from J, with 10 bases between. CDR1 is SGHRS, CDR2 YFSETQ, per germline. The CDR3 is CASSLEGQSSYNEQFF. The DNA for the CDR3 is TGCGCCAGCAGCTTGGAGGGCCAGAGCTCCTACAATGAGCAGTTCTTC.

The chain recombines TRBV6-5 with TRBJ1-3, with a tentative D call TRBD1 (5 bases). The germline gives CDR1 MNHEY, CDR2 SVGAGI. The CDR3 totals 13 residues. The V end was cut by 11 bases, the J end by 2 bases, with 13 bases between. The CDR3 region is CAGTTDTGNTIYF. CDR3 in DNA: TGTGCCGGAACTACGGACACTGGAAACACCATATATTTT.

The chain links TRBV6-2 or TRBV6-3 to TRBJ2-7; D perhaps matches TRBD2 (5 bases). This CDR3 has 11 amino acids. CDR1 and CDR2 (germline): MNHEY, SVGEGT. Deletions cut 6 bases from V and 13 bases from J, with 16 bases between. The DNA for the CDR3 is TGTGCCAGCAGCCCCCCGGGGTTAGTCTACTTC. It yields the protein CASSPPGLVYF.

The CDR3, as DNA: TGTGCCAGCAGTTACCCGGGGCAGGGTGCCCACGAGCAGTACTTC. Translating gives CASSYPGQGAHEQYF. The rearrangement uses TRBV6-5 and TRBJ2-7; TRBD1 or TRBD2 may be the D gene (5 bases each). From germline, CDR1 is MNHEY and CDR2 SVGAGI. V was pared by 2 bases and J by 5 bases, with 16 bases between. CDR3 length equals 15 residues.

The chain has TRBV3-1 (or the pseudogene TRBV3-2) and TRBJ1-3; D may be TRBD1 (6 bases). Between the trimmed V and J ends, which lost 4 bases and 3 bases, there was a span of 19 bases. The CDR3 runs 17 residues. Per the germline V gene, CDR1 is LGHDT and CDR2 is YNNKEL (reference sequence). Written as DNA, the CDR3 is TGTGCCAGCAGCCTAAAATACCCCCGGGACAATGGAAACACCATATATTTT. It yields the protein CASSLKYPRDNGNTIYF.

The chain employs TRBV2 and TRBJ1-5; tentatively, D is TRBD1 (5 bases). The CDR3 is 15 amino acids. Germline V lookup: CDR1 SNHLY, CDR2 FYNNEI. V lost 5 bases and J lost 2, with 13 bases in between. The CDR3 nucleotides read TGTGCCAGCAGTTCTCGGAGGGGTGGCAATCAGCCCCAGCATTTT. It is translated as CASSSRRGGNQPQHF. Using reference TRBV2 and TRBJ1-5 for the parts outside the CDR3, the full variable domain is EPEVTQTPSHQVTQMGQEVILRCVPISNHLYFYWYRQILGQKVEFLVSFYNNEISEKSEIFDDQFSVERPDGSNFTLKIRSTKLEDSAMYFCASSSRRGGNQPQHFGDGTRLSIL.

V usage is TRBV10-3 and J usage is TRBJ1-2; the D gene is possibly TRBD1 (5 bases). The CDR3 covers 15 residues. V was clipped by 0 bases and J by 6 bases, with 14 bases between them. Per germline, CDR1 ENHRY and CDR2 SYGVKD. CDR3 region: CAISESSGPLDGYTF. CDR3 nucleotides: TGTGCCATCAGTGAGTCCTCAGGGCCCCTTGATGGCTACACCTTC.

The V and J genes are TRBV10-3 and TRBJ2-5, with 7 nucleotides matching TRBD1. The CDR3 is 14 amino acids. The V segment lost 11 bases and the J segment 10 bases; nucleotides outside the gene matches: 19. Germline assignment: CDR1 ENHRY and CDR2 SYGVKD. CDR3 sequence reads: CAAKGGRDSVNQYF. The CDR3 DNA follows: TGTGCCGCCAAAGGGGGCCGGGACAGCGTAAACCAGTACTTC.

This chain uses TRBV28 with TRBJ1-5; no definite D call. Trimming cost V 10 bases and J 1 base, with 8 bases left between them. The CDR3 length is 12 residues. In germline, CDR1 is MDHEN, CDR2 SYDVKM. CDR3 bases: TGTGCCACGTCAACGAGCAATCAGCCCCAGCATTTT. Protein: CATSTSNQPQHF.

J is TRBJ2-2 and V is TRBV9; perhaps TRBD1 as D (5 bases). Germline V gene sequence: CDR1 SGDLS, CDR2 YYNGEE. The CDR3 extends over 16 amino acids. V lost 2 bases and J 0 bases, leaving 11 bases between the germline ends. CDR3 protein: CASSVSRQTNTGELFF. The CDR3 nucleotides are TGTGCCAGCAGCGTTAGTCGACAGACGAACACCGGGGAGCTGTTTTTT.

The J gene is TRBJ2-7, the V gene TRBV4-3, with D possibly being TRBD1 or TRBD2 (5 bases each). Trimming left V 0 bases short and J 0 bases short, with 12 bases between. Germline lookup yields CDR1 LGHNA and CDR2 YSLEER. CDR3 length: 16 residues. This CDR3 reads CASSQDLSGSSYEQYF. CDR3 sequence (DNA): TGCGCCAGCAGCCAAGATTTATCAGGGAGCTCCTACGAGCAGTACTTC.

The chain carries TRBV27 and TRBJ2-3; 7 bases line up with TRBD1. The germline V gene has CDR1 MNHEY and CDR2 SMNVEV (reference sequence). J gave up 1 base and V 5 bases, and 12 bases lay outside the gene matches. The CDR3 loop spans 17 amino acids. The chain's CDR3 is CASSRHPSTGGTDTQYF. CDR3 coding DNA: TGTGCCAGCAGTCGGCACCCTAGTACAGGGGGCACAGATACGCAGTATTTT.

The chain is built from TRBV19 and TRBJ2-7; D not certain. The CDR3 loop spans 14 amino acids. V lost 3 bases, J lost 5 bases, and 14 bases lay in between. CDR1 and CDR2 (germline): LNHDA, SQIVND (reference sequence). CDR3 sequence reads: CASSIQDFPNEQYF. CDR3 nucleotide sequence: TGTGCCAGTAGTATTCAAGACTTCCCTAACGAGCAGTACTTC.

J is TRBJ1-4 and V is TRBV19; tentative D call: TRBD1 (6 bases). Deletions cut 2 bases from V and 9 bases from J, with 16 bases between. Germline V gene lookup returns CDR1 LNHDA and CDR2 SQIVND (reference sequence). The CDR3 length is 15 residues. The CDR3, as DNA: TGTGCCAGTAGTATAATCCTCAGGGGCGGGCAAAAACTGTTTTTT. Residues: CASSIILRGGQKLFF. The whole variable domain, remainder taken from reference TRBV19 and TRBJ1-4, is DGGITQSPKYLFRKEGQNVTLSCEQNLNHDAMYWYRQDPGQGLRLIYYSQIVNDFQKGDIAEGYSVSREKKESFPLTVTSAQKNPTAFYLCASSIILRGGQKLFFGSGTQLSVL.

In this sample, this clone turned up once. V gene TRBV7-9 combines with J gene TRBJ2-7; a weak D match, TRBD2 (6 bases). This CDR3 region has 15 residues. The V end was cut by 5 bases, the J end by 1 base, with 15 bases between. Germline V CDR1 and CDR2: SEHNR, FQNEAQ (reference sequence). This CDR3 reads CASSVWDSGSYEQYF. CDR3 nucleotide sequence: TGTGCCAGCAGCGTATGGGACTCTGGGTCCTACGAGCAGTACTTC.

This chain connects TRBV12-3 or TRBV12-4 to TRBJ1-6, with 10 bases that match TRBD1. The CDR3 totals 13 residues. Germline trimming cut 6 bases from V and 9 bases from J; bases unmatched to any gene: 2. CDR3: CASSRDRGSPLHF. The CDR3 DNA sequence: TGTGCCAGCAGCCGGGACAGGGGTTCACCCCTCCACTTT.

V and J are TRBV10-2 and TRBJ2-7; perhaps TRBD1 as D (5 bases). CDR3 length: 11 amino acids. CDR1 WSHSY and CDR2 SAAADI come from the germline V gene. V was shortened by 7 bases and J by 3 bases, with 7 bases between the two germline ends. The DNA of the CDR3 is TGCGCCAGCACCGGACACTACGAGCAGTACTTC. This sequence encodes CASTGHYEQYF.

This clone was recorded once. This chain connects TRBV6-2 or TRBV6-3 to TRBJ1-5; D call uncertain. CDR1 is MNHEY and CDR2 is SVGEGT in the germline V gene. CDR3 length: 15 residues. V gave up 2 bases and J gave up 4 bases, with 12 bases separating them. In DNA form, the CDR3 reads TGTGCCAGCAGTTACCTTTCAAGGATGAATCAGCCCCAGCATTTT. Translated: CASSYLSRMNQPQHF.

V usage is TRBV5-1 and J usage is TRBJ2-2; a weak D match, TRBD2 (6 bases). This CDR3 has 15 residues. From germline, CDR1 is SGHRS and CDR2 YFSETQ. V shed 4 bases and J shed 6 bases, with 16 bases lying between them. CDR3: CASSLQLAQAGELFF. CDR3 in DNA: TGCGCCAGCAGCCTCCAACTAGCCCAGGCCGGGGAGCTGTTTTTT.

V gene TRBV11-2 combines with J gene TRBJ2-2; possibly TRBD2 for D (6 bases). Deletions cut 5 bases from V and 1 base from J, with 8 bases between. The CDR3 has 14 residues. Germline CDR1 and CDR2: SGHAT and FQNNGV. In DNA, the CDR3 is TGTGCCAGCAGCGTTAGCGGGAACACCGGGGAGCTGTTTTTT. Translated: CASSVSGNTGELFF.